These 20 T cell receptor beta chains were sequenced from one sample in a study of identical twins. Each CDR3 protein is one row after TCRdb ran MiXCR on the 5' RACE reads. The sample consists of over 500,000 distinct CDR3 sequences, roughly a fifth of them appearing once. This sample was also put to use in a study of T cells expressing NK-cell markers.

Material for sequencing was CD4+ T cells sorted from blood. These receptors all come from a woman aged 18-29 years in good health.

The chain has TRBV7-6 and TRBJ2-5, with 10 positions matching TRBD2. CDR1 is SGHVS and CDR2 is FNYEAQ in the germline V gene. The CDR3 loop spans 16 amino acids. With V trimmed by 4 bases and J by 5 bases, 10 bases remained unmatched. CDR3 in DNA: TGTGCCAGCAGCTCACGGAGGGGAGCGGGAGGGGAGACCCAGTACTTC. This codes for CASSSRRGAGGETQYF.

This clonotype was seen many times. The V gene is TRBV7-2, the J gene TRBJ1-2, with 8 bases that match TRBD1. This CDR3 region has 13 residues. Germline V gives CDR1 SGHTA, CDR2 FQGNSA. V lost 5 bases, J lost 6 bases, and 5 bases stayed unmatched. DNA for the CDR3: TGTGCCAGCAGCCCGGACAGGGAAGATGGCTACACCTTC. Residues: CASSPDREDGYTF.

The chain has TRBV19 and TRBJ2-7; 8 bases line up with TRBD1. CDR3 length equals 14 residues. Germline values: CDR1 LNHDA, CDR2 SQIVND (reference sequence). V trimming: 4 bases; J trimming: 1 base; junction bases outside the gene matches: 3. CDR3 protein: CASSTRDRSYEQYF. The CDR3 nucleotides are TGTGCCAGTAGTACCCGGGACAGGTCCTACGAGCAGTACTTC.

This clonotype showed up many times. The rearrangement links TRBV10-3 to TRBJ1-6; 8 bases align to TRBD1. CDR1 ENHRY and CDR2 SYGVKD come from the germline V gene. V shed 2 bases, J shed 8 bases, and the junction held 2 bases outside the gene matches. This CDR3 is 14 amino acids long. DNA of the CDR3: TGTGCCATCAGTGAGGGACAGGGTTATTCACCCCTCCACTTT. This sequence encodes CAISEGQGYSPLHF.

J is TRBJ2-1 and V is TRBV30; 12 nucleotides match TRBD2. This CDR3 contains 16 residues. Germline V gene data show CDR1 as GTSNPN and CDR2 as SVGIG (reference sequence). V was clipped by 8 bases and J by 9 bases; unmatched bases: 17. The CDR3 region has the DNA TGTGCCAGATACTCCGAACCTAGCGGGAGGGCGGGTGAGCAGTTCTTC. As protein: CARYSEPSGRAGEQFF.

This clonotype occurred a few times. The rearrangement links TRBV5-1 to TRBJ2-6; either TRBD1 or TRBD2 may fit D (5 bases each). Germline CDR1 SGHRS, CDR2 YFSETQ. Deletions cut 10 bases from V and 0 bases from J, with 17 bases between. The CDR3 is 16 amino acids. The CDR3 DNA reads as TGCGCCTGTACGATCGGGGCGTTCTCTGGGGCCAACGTCCTGACTTTC. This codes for CACTIGAFSGANVLTF.

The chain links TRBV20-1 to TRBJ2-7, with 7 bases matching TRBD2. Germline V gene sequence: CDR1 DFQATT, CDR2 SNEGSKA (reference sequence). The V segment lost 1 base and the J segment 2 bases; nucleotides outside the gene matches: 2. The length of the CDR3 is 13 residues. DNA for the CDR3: TGCAGTGCTAGAGTAAGCGGGACCTACGAGCAGTACTTC. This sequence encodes CSARVSGTYEQYF.

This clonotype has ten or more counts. CDR3 nucleotides: TGTGCCAGCACCCCCTGGGGGACTCGGGGCCAAGAGACCCAGTACTTC. This gives the protein CASTPWGTRGQETQYF. The chain combines TRBV12-3 or TRBV12-4 with TRBJ2-5, with D tentatively TRBD2 (6 bases). V lost 7 bases and J lost 1, with 19 bases in between. The CDR3 length is 16 residues.

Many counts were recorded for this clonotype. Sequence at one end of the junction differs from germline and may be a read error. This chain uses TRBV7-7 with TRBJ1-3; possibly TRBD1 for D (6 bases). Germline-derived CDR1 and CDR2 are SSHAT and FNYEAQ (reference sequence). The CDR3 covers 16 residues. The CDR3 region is CASSFSGAILGNTIYF. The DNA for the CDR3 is TGTGCTAGCAGCTTCTCGGGGGCCATCCTTGGAAACACCATATATTTT.

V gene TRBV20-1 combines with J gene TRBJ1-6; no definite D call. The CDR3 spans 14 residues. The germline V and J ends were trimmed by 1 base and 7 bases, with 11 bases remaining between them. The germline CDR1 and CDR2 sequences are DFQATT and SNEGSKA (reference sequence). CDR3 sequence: CSARVSGPNSPLHF. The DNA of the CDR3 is TGCAGTGCTAGAGTTTCTGGGCCCAATTCACCCCTCCACTTT.

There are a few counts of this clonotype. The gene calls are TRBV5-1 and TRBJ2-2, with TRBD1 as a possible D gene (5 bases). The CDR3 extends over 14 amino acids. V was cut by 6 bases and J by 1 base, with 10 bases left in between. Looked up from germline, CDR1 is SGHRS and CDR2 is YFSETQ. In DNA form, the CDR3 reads TGCGCCAGCAAGGGGAACCGGAACACCGGGGAGCTGTTTTTT. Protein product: CASKGNRNTGELFF.

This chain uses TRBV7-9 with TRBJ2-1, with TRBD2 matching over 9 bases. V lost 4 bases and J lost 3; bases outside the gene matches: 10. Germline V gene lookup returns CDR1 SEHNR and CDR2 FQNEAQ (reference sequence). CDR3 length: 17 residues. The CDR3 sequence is CASSSRTREGLYNEQFF. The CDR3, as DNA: TGTGCCAGCAGCTCAAGGACGCGGGAGGGCCTCTACAATGAGCAGTTCTTC.

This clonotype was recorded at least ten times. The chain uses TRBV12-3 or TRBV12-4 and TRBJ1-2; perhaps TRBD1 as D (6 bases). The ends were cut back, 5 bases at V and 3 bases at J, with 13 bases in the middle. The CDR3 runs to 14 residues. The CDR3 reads CASSMRTEDYGYTF. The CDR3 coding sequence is TGTGCCAGCAGTATGAGGACAGAAGACTATGGCTACACCTTC.

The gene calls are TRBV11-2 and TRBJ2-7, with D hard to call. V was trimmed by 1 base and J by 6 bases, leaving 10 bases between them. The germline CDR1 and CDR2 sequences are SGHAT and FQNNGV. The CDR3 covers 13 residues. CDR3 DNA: TGTGCCAGCAGCTTAGGGGGTGTCGTCGAGCAGTACTTC. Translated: CASSLGGVVEQYF.

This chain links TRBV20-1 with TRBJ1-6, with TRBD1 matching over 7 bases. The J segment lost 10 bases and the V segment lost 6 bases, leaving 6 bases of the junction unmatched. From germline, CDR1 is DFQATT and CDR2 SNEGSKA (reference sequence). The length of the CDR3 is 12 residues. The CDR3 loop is CSAVTGRSPLHF. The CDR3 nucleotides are TGCAGTGCCGTGACAGGGCGGTCACCCCTCCACTTT.

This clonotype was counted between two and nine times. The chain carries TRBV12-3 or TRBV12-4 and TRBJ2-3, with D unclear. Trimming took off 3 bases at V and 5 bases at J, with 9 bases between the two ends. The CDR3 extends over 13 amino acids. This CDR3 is CASSLGRKDTQYF. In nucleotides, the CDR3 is TGTGCCAGCAGTTTGGGCAGAAAAGATACGCAGTATTTT.

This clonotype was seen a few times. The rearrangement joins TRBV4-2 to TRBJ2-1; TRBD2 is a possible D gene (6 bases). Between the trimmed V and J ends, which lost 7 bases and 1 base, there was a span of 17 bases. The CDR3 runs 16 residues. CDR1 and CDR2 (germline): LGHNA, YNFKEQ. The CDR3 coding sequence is TGTGCCAGCAACCTTAGAGCGGGCACATCCTACAATGAGCAGTTCTTC. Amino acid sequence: CASNLRAGTSYNEQFF.

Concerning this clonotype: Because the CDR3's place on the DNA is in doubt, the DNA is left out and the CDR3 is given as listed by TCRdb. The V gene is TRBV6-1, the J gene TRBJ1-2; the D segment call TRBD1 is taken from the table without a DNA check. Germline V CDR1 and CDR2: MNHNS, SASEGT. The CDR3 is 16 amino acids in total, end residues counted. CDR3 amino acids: CASSEAQPVGTGTGNF.

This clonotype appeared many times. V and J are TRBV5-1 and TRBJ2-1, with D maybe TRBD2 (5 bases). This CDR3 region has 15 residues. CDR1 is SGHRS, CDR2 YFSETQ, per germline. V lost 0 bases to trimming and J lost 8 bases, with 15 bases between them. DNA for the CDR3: TGCGCCAGCAGCTTGGGTGGGAGCGGTCCGGATGAGCAGTTCTTC. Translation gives CASSLGGSGPDEQFF.

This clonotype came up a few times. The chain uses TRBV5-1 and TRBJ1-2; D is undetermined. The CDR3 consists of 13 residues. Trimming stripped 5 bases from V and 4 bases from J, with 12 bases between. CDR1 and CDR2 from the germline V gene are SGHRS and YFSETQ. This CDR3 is CASSPQVLYGYTF. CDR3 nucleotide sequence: TGCGCCAGCAGTCCCCAGGTCCTCTATGGCTACACCTTC. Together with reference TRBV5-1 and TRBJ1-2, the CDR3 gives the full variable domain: KAGVTQTPRYLIKTRGQQVTLSCSPISGHRSVSWYQQTPGQGLQFLFEYFSETQRNKGNFPGRFSGRQFSNSRSEMNVSTLELGDSALYLCASSPQVLYGYTFGSGTRLTVV.